This T cell receptor beta chain is drawn from a study of shared T cell receptors in the human thymus. Using immunoSEQ multiplex PCR, the repertoire was profiled, and TCRdb retains in-frame clones only, with some absent. The top ten hold about 0.0094% of the sample, which has hundreds of thousands of clones, approximately 89% seen once. V lost 7 bases and J 0 bases, leaving 15 bases between the germline ends. The V gene's germline CDR1 is GTSNPN and CDR2 SVGIG (reference sequence). The CDR3 has 14 amino acids. This sample was shared with a second study, whose subject was human thymus T cells. That report adds: Donors were healthy Finnish babies undergoing corrective operations for congenital heart defects. Thymus pieces cut out during corrective heart surgery were the tissue that was used. What appeared biased in thymic and blood repertoires was the usage of V and J genes. The related literature has documented a marked overlap of thymic repertoires among unrelated individuals.

This sequence joins TRBV30 and TRBJ1-1; a possible D gene is TRBD1 (6 bases). Sequencing used thymocytes. This receptor was obtained from a boy younger than two with a congenital heart defect. The CDR3 nucleotides are TGTGCCTTCTCCTTTGACAGGTTGAACACTGAAGCTTTCTTT. This translates into CAFSFDRLNTEAFF.